This T cell receptor beta chain derives from a study of shared clonotypes between healthy human individuals. Clones were read by immunoSEQ multiplex PCR, and TCRdb kept only the in-frame ones, dropping some. The table has fewer than 850,000 clones, around 72% seen once. Germline V lookup: CDR1 KGHSH, CDR2 LQKENI. The CDR3 sequence is 15 residues long. V lost 2 bases, J lost 7 bases, and 14 bases lay in between. The rearrangement joins TRBV18 to TRBJ1-4, with TRBD1 as a possible D gene (5 bases). Sequencing was done on a sample of memory CD4+ T cells sorted from blood. Subset indicated: CD45RA-negative fraction. This sequence was found in a woman younger than 45 in good health. The CDR3 reads CASSPSAGGVEKLFF. The DNA of the CDR3 is TGTGCCAGCTCACCAAGCGCCGGGGGGGTTGAAAAACTGTTTTTT.